A single sample is the source of the 11 T cell receptor beta chains below, sequenced in a study of shared clonotypes between healthy human individuals. The assay was immunoSEQ multiplex PCR, and TCRdb's table has in-frame clones only and misses some. The sample contains millions of clones, 85% to 95% of which appear only once. The source material was naive CD4+ T cells sorted from blood. As for subset: CD45RA+ positively selected. Receptors were obtained from a man between 18 and 35 years old in good health.

About this clone itself: In the same sample, other DNA sequences code for this CDR3. The CDR3 reads CAISESQGLNTEAFF. In DNA, the CDR3 is TGTGCCATCAGTGAGTCGCAGGGCCTGAACACTGAAGCTTTCTTT. J is TRBJ1-1 and V is TRBV10-3; TRBD1 is a possible D gene (5 bases). The CDR3 consists of 15 residues. V was clipped by 0 bases and J by 0 bases, with 8 bases between them. Germline-derived CDR1 and CDR2 are ENHRY and SYGVKD.

The rearrangement links TRBV2 to TRBJ2-5; D is perhaps TRBD1 (5 bases). The CDR3 loop spans 13 amino acids. Germline values: CDR1 SNHLY, CDR2 FYNNEI. With 6 bases removed from V and 1 base from J, the gap between germline ends came to 9 bases. CDR3 in amino acids: CASSRQFQETQYF. The CDR3 bases are TGTGCCAGCAGCAGACAGTTCCAAGAGACCCAGTACTTC.

The genes are TRBV11-2 and TRBJ1-2; D not resolved. V lost 3 bases and J 4 bases, leaving 18 bases between the germline ends. CDR1 is SGHAT, CDR2 FQNNGV, per germline. This CDR3 has 16 residues. CDR3 sequence reads: CASSFNNVVGGYGYTF. DNA of the CDR3: TGTGCCAGCAGCTTTAATAATGTGGTGGGCGGCTATGGCTACACCTTC.

The chain joins TRBV5-6 to TRBJ1-6; TRBD1 matches at 10 bases. The V and J ends lost 4 bases and 9 bases, in that order; junction bases with no gene match: 7. The length of the CDR3 is 15 residues. Germline CDR1 and CDR2: SGHDT and YYEEEE. The DNA of the CDR3 is TGTGCCAGCAGCGCCCGGGACAGGGGTTTTTCACCCCTCCACTTT. Protein: CASSARDRGFSPLHF.

The chain couples TRBV4-2 to TRBJ1-3; possibly TRBD1 for D (5 bases). The germline V gene has CDR1 LGHNA and CDR2 YNFKEQ. V was clipped by 1 base and J by 3 bases, with 7 bases between them. The CDR3 has 14 amino acids. The CDR3: CASSQGDVGNTIYF. The DNA for the CDR3 is TGTGCCAGCAGCCAAGGGGACGTTGGAAACACCATATATTTT.

To note about this clone: Other DNA sequences in this sample translate to the same CDR3. This rearrangement joins TRBV6-1 to TRBJ1-1; 9 bases line up with TRBD1. V dropped 6 bases and J dropped 4; count of bases not matched to a gene: 3. Germline assignment: CDR1 MNHNS and CDR2 SASEGT. The CDR3 has 13 amino acids. The CDR3 DNA reads as TGTGCCAGCAGGGGACAGGGAATCACTGAAGCTTTCTTT. Translated, it gives CASRGQGITEAFF.

The chain combines TRBV21-1 with TRBJ2-1; TRBD2, the table's D call, lacks a check against the DNA. TRBV21-1 is annotated as a pseudogene. The CDR3 is 12 residues long. CDR3 bases: TGTGCCAGCAGCAGTACTAGTCATGAGCAGTTCTTC. Translation gives CASSSTSHEQFF.

This clone was detected once. The chain's CDR3 is CASSETRVTDTQYF. DNA for the CDR3: TGTGCCAGCAGTGAAACTAGGGTCACGGATACGCAGTATTTT. V and J are TRBV6-1 and TRBJ2-3; possibly TRBD2 for D (5 bases). Germline assignment: CDR1 MNHNS and CDR2 SASEGT. The V and J ends lost 2 bases and 6 bases respectively, with 12 bases between them. This CDR3 comprises 14 residues.

The chain uses TRBV5-6 and TRBJ2-7, with 8 bases that match TRBD1. The junction had 8 bases not matched to a gene; V was cut back by 1 base and J by 5 bases. The germline V gene encodes CDR1 SGHDT and CDR2 YYEEEE. This CDR3 has 15 residues. In nucleotides, the CDR3 is TGTGCCAGCAGCTTGATCGGACAGGGCAGACACGAGCAGTACTTC. Translated: CASSLIGQGRHEQYF.

A word on this clone: An end of the junction does not agree with germline; a read error may underlie this. The chain links TRBV7-7 to TRBJ2-2, with 8 bases identical to TRBD2. This CDR3 contains 16 residues. Germline CDR1 is SSHAT and CDR2 is FNYEAQ (reference sequence). CDR3 nucleotide sequence: TGTGCTAGCAGCTTTGGACTAGCAGGAGGTCCCGGGGAGCTGTTTTTT. It codes for CASSFGLAGGPGELFF.

V gene TRBV2 combines with J gene TRBJ1-1; 7 bases are shared with TRBD1. The junction had 12 bases not matched to a gene; V was cut back by 6 bases and J by 5 bases. CDR1 SNHLY and CDR2 FYNNEI come from the germline V gene. This CDR3 has 15 residues. The CDR3: CASRESRQGQTEAFF. CDR3 DNA sequence: TGTGCCAGCAGAGAAAGCCGACAGGGTCAGACTGAAGCTTTCTTT. The variable domain in full, completed from reference TRBV2 and TRBJ1-1, reads EPEVTQTPSHQVTQMGQEVILRCVPISNHLYFYWYRQILGQKVEFLVSFYNNEISEKSEIFDDQFSVERPDGSNFTLKIRSTKLEDSAMYFCASRESRQGQTEAFFGQGTRLTVV.